The clone carrying this T cell receptor (beta chain) came up a few times. Its target is not known. The data are from a study of blood T cells in healthy people across ages. Notes on the study in general: Naive CD4+ cells and diversity were both higher in long-lived donors than in aged donors. Diversity of TCR beta per million T cells declined in a roughly linear way with age. Correlation between TCR beta diversity and naive T cell percentage was strong.

CDR3 length: 14 residues. CDR1 MGHRA and CDR2 YSYEKL come from the germline V gene. Deletions cut 2 bases from V and 7 bases from J, with 12 bases between. Through a sample-barcoded 5' primer and a J-beta primer mix, a second PCR was run for roughly 6 to 12 cycles. TCRdb re-derived calls from the 5' RACE reads in MiXCR, one entry per CDR3 protein. Of 1 million to 1.2 million distinct CDR3 sequences in the sample, more than 30% are singletons; the top ten hold 10% to 15%. This clonotype was sampled from a man aged 18 to 35 in good health. This sequence joins TRBV4-1 and TRBJ2-1; possible D gene TRBD1, 5 bases. The sample consisted of blood. CDR3 DNA: TGCGCCAGCAGCCAAAGTCAGGGCCGGAATGAGCAGTTCTTC. This encodes CASSQSQGRNEQFF.